The 22 T cell receptor beta chains in this list originate from one sample, sequenced in a study of T-cell reconstitution after alpha-beta-depleted transplantation in children. Molecular barcoding with unique molecular identifiers was used for the TCRbeta library. TCRdb itself ran the PCR reads through MiXCR, one entry per CDR3 protein. The sample includes about 350,000 distinct CDR3 sequences, about 16% of them seen just once. This material consisted of PBMCs, mostly from graft donor cells, taken 360 days after TCRalphabeta/CD19-depleted stem cell transplant. These receptors came from a male patient between 2 and 9 years old who had a stem cell transplant for acute lymphoblastic leukemia, so the T cells may come from the graft donor.

Of note for this clonotype: A much larger clone differs from this one at a single base, so this may be a read error. The rearrangement joins TRBV5-5 to TRBJ2-1; no clear D gene. The V and J ends lost 3 bases and 3 bases respectively, with 4 bases between them. Germline V CDR1 and CDR2: SGHKS, YYEKEE (reference sequence). The CDR3 is made up of 12 amino acids. CDR3 nucleotides: TGTGCCAGCAGCTGGGACTACAATGAGCAGTTCTTC. Protein: CASSWDYNEQFF.

The V gene is TRBV20-1, the J gene TRBJ2-1, with 7 bases identical to TRBD1. CDR1 and CDR2 (germline): DFQATT, SNEGSKA (reference sequence). This CDR3 has 14 amino acids. V lost 5 bases and J lost 3; bases outside the gene matches: 7. The CDR3 nucleotides read TGCAGTGCTTCGGGACAGATAATCTACAATGAGCAGTTCTTC. Translation gives CSASGQIIYNEQFF.

This clonotype was detected a few times. The chain recombines TRBV7-9 with TRBJ2-7; 13 bases are shared with TRBD2. Trimming took 5 bases from V and 5 from J; bases not matched to a gene: 9. The germline V gene encodes CDR1 SEHNR and CDR2 FQNEAQ (reference sequence). CDR3 length: 16 residues. CDR3 loop: CASSPTSGRYKDEQYF. The CDR3 DNA sequence: TGTGCCAGCAGCCCGACTAGCGGGAGGTATAAGGACGAGCAGTACTTC.

This chain links TRBV9 with TRBJ2-1; the match to TRBD2 covers 10 bases. The CDR3 is 14 residues long. The J segment lost 9 bases and the V segment lost 3 bases, leaving 6 bases of the junction unmatched. From germline, CDR1 is SGDLS and CDR2 YYNGEE. The CDR3 coding sequence is TGTGCCAGCAGCGGAGCGGGGGGGTACGGTGAGCAGTTCTTC. Translating gives CASSGAGGYGEQFF. The full variable domain, completed using reference TRBV9 and TRBJ2-1, is DSGVTQTPKHLITATGQRVTLRCSPRSGDLSVYWYQQSLDQGLQFLIQYYNGEERAKGNILERFSAQQFPDLHSELNLSSLELGDSALYFCASSGAGGYGEQFFGPGTRLTVL.

This clonotype has only a few counts. The V call is TRBV11-2, the J call TRBJ1-5, with a weak D call TRBD1 (6 bases). Germline assignment: CDR1 SGHAT and CDR2 FQNNGV. V was clipped by 4 bases and J by 6 bases, with 7 bases between them. There are 12 residues in the CDR3. The CDR3 DNA follows: TGTGCCAGCAGCTCACAGGGTCAGCCCCAGCATTTT. As protein: CASSSQGQPQHF.

The rearrangement joins TRBV28 to TRBJ2-1, with 10 bases fitting TRBD1. The CDR3 length is 17 residues. Germline V CDR1 and CDR2: MDHEN, SYDVKM. Trimming at V came to 6 bases and at J to 2 bases, leaving 10 bases not matched to a gene. CDR3 loop: CASSYDRGPLTYNEQFF. CDR3 sequence (DNA): TGTGCCAGCAGCTATGACAGGGGGCCCTTGACCTACAATGAGCAGTTCTTC.

The chain recombines TRBV12-3 or TRBV12-4 with TRBJ2-3; possibly TRBD2 for D (6 bases). There are 14 residues in the CDR3. Trimming stripped 3 bases from V and 4 bases from J, with 11 bases between. The CDR3 loop is CASSFLRESDTQYF. The CDR3, as DNA: TGTGCCAGCAGTTTCCTTCGGGAGTCAGATACGCAGTATTTT.

This chain uses TRBV12-3 or TRBV12-4 with TRBJ1-4; D uncertain. CDR3 length: 12 residues. V lost 5 bases, J lost 8 bases, and 9 bases lay in between. The CDR3 DNA sequence: TGTGCCAGCAGTCCCTCGGCGGAAAAACTGTTTTTT. Its protein product is CASSPSAEKLFF.

The chain combines TRBV28 with TRBJ2-3; D is perhaps TRBD1 (6 bases). The V gene's germline CDR1 is MDHEN and CDR2 SYDVKM. The ends were cut back, 1 base at V and 4 bases at J, with 9 bases in the middle. The CDR3 length is 14 residues. CDR3 protein: CASSLLDSPDTQYF. The CDR3 coding sequence is TGTGCCAGCAGTTTATTGGACAGCCCAGATACGCAGTATTTT.

This clonotype turned up a few times. The gene calls are TRBV7-9 and TRBJ1-3; D is undetermined. V shed 1 base and J shed 0 bases, with 10 bases lying between them. Germline-derived CDR1 and CDR2 are SEHNR and FQNEAQ (reference sequence). This CDR3 comprises 16 residues. Here the CDR3 DNA reads TGTGCCAGCAGCTTAGTGGTGGGGAGCTCTGGAAACACCATATATTTT. This sequence encodes CASSLVVGSSGNTIYF.

This clonotype turned up a few times. The chain is built from TRBV12-3 or TRBV12-4 and TRBJ1-6; D is uncertain. The germline V and J ends were trimmed by 7 bases and 1 base, with 14 bases remaining between them. This CDR3 has 16 amino acids. The CDR3 reads CASTGSSGSYNSPLHF. The CDR3 region has the DNA TGTGCCAGCACCGGATCGTCTGGGTCCTATAATTCACCCCTCCACTTT.

The chain uses TRBV5-1 and TRBJ1-6; the D gene is possibly TRBD1 (6 bases). Per germline, CDR1 SGHRS and CDR2 YFSETQ. The CDR3 loop spans 15 amino acids. The V gene lost 0 bases and the J gene lost 10 bases, with 14 bases spanning the gap. CDR3 in DNA: TGCGCCAGCAGCTTGGATCTGTCAGGGGTCTCACCCCTCCACTTT. Encoded protein: CASSLDLSGVSPLHF.

This clonotype occurred a few times. The chain uses TRBV7-9 and TRBJ2-1, with 10 bases aligning to TRBD2. Looked up from germline, CDR1 is SEHNR and CDR2 is FQNEAQ (reference sequence). The CDR3 totals 15 residues. V was pared by 1 base and J by 6 bases, with 3 bases of the junction left unmatched. The CDR3 coding sequence is TGTGCCAGCAGCTTAGACAGCGGGAGGGCCAATGAGCAGTTCTTC. Protein product: CASSLDSGRANEQFF. Supplemented by reference TRBV7-9 and TRBJ2-1, the full variable domain reads DTGVSQNPRHKITKRGQNVTFRCDPISEHNRLYWYRQTLGQGPEFLTYFQNEAQLEKSRLLSDRFSAERPKGSFSTLEIQRTEQGDSAMYLCASSLDSGRANEQFFGPGTRLTVL.

This chain joins TRBV4-2 and TRBJ1-1, with 9 nucleotides matching TRBD1. Looked up from germline, CDR1 is LGHNA and CDR2 is YNFKEQ. The CDR3 runs 14 residues. Germline trimming cut 5 bases from V and 9 bases from J; bases unmatched to any gene: 10. The CDR3, as DNA: TGTGCCAGCAGCAGGGAACAGGGGGCGATTAAAGCTTTCTTT. Translated, it gives CASSREQGAIKAFF.

This clonotype was seen many times. V and J are TRBV7-2 and TRBJ1-5, with D hard to call. The CDR3 runs to 15 residues. V lost 1 base and J 0 bases, leaving 7 bases between the germline ends. Germline CDR1 and CDR2: SGHTA and FQGNSA. CDR3 sequence: CASSLGADSNQPQHF. DNA of the CDR3: TGTGCCAGCAGCTTAGGGGCAGATAGCAATCAGCCCCAGCATTTT.

The chain joins TRBV6-5 to TRBJ1-6; a weak D match, TRBD1 (5 bases). The CDR3 covers 16 residues. CDR1 is MNHEY and CDR2 is SVGAGI in the germline V gene. Trimming took off 0 bases at V and 1 base at J, with 7 bases between the two ends. The CDR3 DNA reads TGTGCCAGCAGTTACTCCCAGGGATCCTATAATTCACCCCTCCACTTT. It specifies CASSYSQGSYNSPLHF.

This clonotype was recorded a few times. The rearrangement joins TRBV10-2 to TRBJ2-2; TRBD2 agrees at 13 bases. The CDR3 consists of 18 residues. The germline V gene has CDR1 WSHSY and CDR2 SAAADI. V dropped 8 bases and J dropped 1; count of bases not matched to a gene: 10. CDR3: CASGRLAGGNLNTGELFF. CDR3 coding DNA: TGCGCCAGCGGTCGACTAGCGGGAGGCAACCTGAACACCGGGGAGCTGTTTTTT.

This clonotype was observed a few times. This sequence joins TRBV7-9 and TRBJ2-7; D possibly corresponds to TRBD1 (6 bases). V lost 1 base and J 2 bases, leaving 15 bases between the germline ends. The CDR3 runs to 16 residues. Germline V CDR1 and CDR2: SEHNR, FQNEAQ (reference sequence). CDR3 nucleotide sequence: TGTGCCAGCAGCTTAGGGGTCCGACAGGACACCTACGAGCAGTACTTC. This sequence encodes CASSLGVRQDTYEQYF.

Note on this clonotype: An end of the junction does not agree with germline; a read error may underlie this. The chain links TRBV7-8 to TRBJ2-3, with TRBD1 matching 7 bases. Germline loops: CDR1 SGHVS, CDR2 FQNEAQ. The CDR3 has 14 residues. The CDR3 region is CASSSIPRDRGMDF. Here the CDR3 DNA reads TGTGCCAGCAGCTCCATCCCCCGGGACAGAGGCATGGATTTT.

To note about this clonotype: A much larger clone lies a single base off, so this may be a read error. The CDR3 carries no conserved terminal phenylalanine or tryptophan, so it likely arises from a read error. The DNA is omitted, as the CDR3 cannot be located on it reliably, and the CDR3 follows TCRdb's listing. This rearrangement joins TRBV21-1 to TRBJ2-3; no check of the table's D call, TRBD1, against the DNA was made. TRBV21-1 is shown as a pseudogene. The length of the CDR3 is 16 amino acids, counting both ends. The CDR3 is CASRSLNYQGIDTQYC.

The sample holds many counts of this clonotype. The chain employs TRBV29-1 and TRBJ2-3; 9 bases are a match to TRBD2. This CDR3 has 16 residues. With V trimmed by 4 bases and J by 1 base, 9 bases remained unmatched. CDR1 is SQVTM, CDR2 ANQGSEA, per germline. DNA for the CDR3: TGCAGCGTTGTTCGCGGGAGGGCGAGTGGCACAGATACGCAGTATTTT. Amino acid sequence: CSVVRGRASGTDTQYF.

This clonotype has only a few counts. This chain uses TRBV25-1 with TRBJ2-7; D unclear. V was trimmed by 4 bases and J by 4 bases, leaving 11 bases between them. The CDR3 totals 13 residues. The germline V gene encodes CDR1 MGHDK and CDR2 SYGVNS. CDR3 DNA: TGTGCCAGCAGTGGACCCCCAGCTTACGAGCAGTACTTC. Its protein is CASSGPPAYEQYF.